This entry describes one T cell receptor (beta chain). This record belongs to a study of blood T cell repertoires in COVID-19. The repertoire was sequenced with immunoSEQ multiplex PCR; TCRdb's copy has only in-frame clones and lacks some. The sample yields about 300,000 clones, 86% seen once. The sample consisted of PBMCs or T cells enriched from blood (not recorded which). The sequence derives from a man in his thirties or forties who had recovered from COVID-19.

The DNA of the CDR3 is TGCGCCAGCAGCCCCGAAGGACAGGGTCGTACCGAAGCTTTCTTT. Amino acid sequence: CASSPEGQGRTEAFF. V usage is TRBV5-1 and J usage is TRBJ1-1; 8 bases match TRBD1. The CDR3 runs 15 residues. V was clipped by 4 bases and J by 8 bases; unmatched bases: 13. Germline V gene sequence: CDR1 SGHRS, CDR2 YFSETQ. Complete variable domain (other parts from reference TRBV5-1 and TRBJ1-1): KAGVTQTPRYLIKTRGQQVTLSCSPISGHRSVSWYQQTPGQGLQFLFEYFSETQRNKGNFPGRFSGRQFSNSRSEMNVSTLELGDSALYLCASSPEGQGRTEAFFGQGTRLTVV.